This TCR beta chain was recorded in a study of shared clonotypes between healthy human individuals. Study outcomes and limitations: Unshared clonotypes carried lower generation probabilities than those common to all four donors. A handful of donors shared about 4.8% of their naive CD4 clonotypes.

CDR1 and CDR2 from the germline V gene are KGHSH and LQKENI. This CDR3 spans 13 amino acids. V lost 6 bases and J 3 bases, leaving 9 bases between the germline ends. Study donors comprised healthy, HIV-negative adults devoid of recent acute infection or vaccination. Concerning this clone itself: Its antigen is still unknown.

Assay used: immunoSEQ multiplex PCR; TCRdb lists only in-frame clones, some missing. The sample shows around 1.6 million clones, around 98% of them seen only once. Sequencing used naive CD4+ T cells sorted from blood. Specified subset: CD45RA+ positively selected. The chain has TRBV18 and TRBJ1-5; the D is unclear. This clonotype was sampled from a man aged 25 to 45 in good health. CDR3 DNA sequence: TGTGCCAGCTCCCGGGAGGACAATCAGCCCCAGCATTTT. Protein product: CASSREDNQPQHF.